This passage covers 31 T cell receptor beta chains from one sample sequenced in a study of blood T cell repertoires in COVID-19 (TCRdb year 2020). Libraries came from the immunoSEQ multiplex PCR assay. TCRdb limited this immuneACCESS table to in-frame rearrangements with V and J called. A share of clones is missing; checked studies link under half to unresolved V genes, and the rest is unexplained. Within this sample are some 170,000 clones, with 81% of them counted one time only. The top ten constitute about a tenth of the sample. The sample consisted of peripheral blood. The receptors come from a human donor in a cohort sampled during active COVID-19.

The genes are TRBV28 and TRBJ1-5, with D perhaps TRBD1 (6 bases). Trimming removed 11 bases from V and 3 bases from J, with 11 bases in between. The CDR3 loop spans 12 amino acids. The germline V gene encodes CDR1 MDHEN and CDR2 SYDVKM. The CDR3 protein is CASRDTNQPQHF. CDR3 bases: TGTGCCTCCCGGGACACCAATCAGCCCCAGCATTTT.

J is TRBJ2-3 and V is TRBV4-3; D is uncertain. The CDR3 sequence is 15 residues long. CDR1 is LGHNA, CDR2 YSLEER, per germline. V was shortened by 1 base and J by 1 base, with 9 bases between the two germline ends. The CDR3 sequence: CASSQGVGGTDTQYF. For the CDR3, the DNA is TGCGCCAGCAGCCAAGGGGTCGGAGGCACAGATACGCAGTATTTT.

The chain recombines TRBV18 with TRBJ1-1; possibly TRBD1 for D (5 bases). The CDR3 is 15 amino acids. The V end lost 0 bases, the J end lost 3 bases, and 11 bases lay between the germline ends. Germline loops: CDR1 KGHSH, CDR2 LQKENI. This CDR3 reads CASSPPEGTHTEAFF. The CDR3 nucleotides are TGTGCCAGCTCACCACCGGAGGGGACGCACACTGAAGCTTTCTTT.

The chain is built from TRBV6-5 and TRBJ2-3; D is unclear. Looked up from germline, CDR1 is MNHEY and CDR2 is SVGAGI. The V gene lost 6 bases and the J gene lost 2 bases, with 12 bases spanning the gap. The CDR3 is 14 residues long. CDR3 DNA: TGTGCCAGCAGGAGCGCGGAAACCACAGATACGCAGTATTTT. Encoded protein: CASRSAETTDTQYF.

CDR3 sequence: CASREKGLAGETQYF. As DNA, the CDR3 is TGTGCCAGCAGGGAAAAAGGACTAGCGGGAGAGACCCAGTACTTC. The chain is built from TRBV11-2 and TRBJ2-5; 11 nucleotides align to TRBD2. Per the germline V gene, CDR1 is SGHAT and CDR2 is FQNNGV. The CDR3 is 15 amino acids. The V and J ends lost 6 bases and 4 bases, in that order; junction bases with no gene match: 7.

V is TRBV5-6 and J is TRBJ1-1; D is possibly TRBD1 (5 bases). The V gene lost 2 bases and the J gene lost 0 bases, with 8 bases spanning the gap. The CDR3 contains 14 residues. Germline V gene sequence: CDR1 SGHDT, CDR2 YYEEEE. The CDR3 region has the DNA TGTGCCAGCAGCTTCGTAGGGGTGAACACTGAAGCTTTCTTT. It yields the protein CASSFVGVNTEAFF.

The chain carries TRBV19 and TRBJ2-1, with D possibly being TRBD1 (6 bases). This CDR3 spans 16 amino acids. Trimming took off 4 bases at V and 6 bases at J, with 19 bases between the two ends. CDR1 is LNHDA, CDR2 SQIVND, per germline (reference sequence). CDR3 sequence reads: CASSTTGTSPSNEQFF. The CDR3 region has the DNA TGTGCCAGTAGTACGACAGGCACAAGCCCTAGCAATGAGCAGTTCTTC.

CDR3 DNA: TGCGCCAGCAGCCAGGCAGGGTTTAGTGAAGCTTTCTTT. Its protein is CASSQAGFSEAFF. The chain carries TRBV4-3 and TRBJ1-1; TRBD1 might be the D (5 bases). V shed 3 bases and J shed 7 bases, with 12 bases lying between them. The CDR3 totals 13 residues. Per germline, CDR1 LGHNA and CDR2 YSLEER.

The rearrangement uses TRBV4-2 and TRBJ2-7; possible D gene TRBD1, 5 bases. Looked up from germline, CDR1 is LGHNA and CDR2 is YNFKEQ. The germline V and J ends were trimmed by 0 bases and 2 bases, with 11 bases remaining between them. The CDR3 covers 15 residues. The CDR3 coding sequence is TGTGCCAGCAGCCAAGATCAAGGACAACCCTACGAGCAGTACTTC. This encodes CASSQDQGQPYEQYF.

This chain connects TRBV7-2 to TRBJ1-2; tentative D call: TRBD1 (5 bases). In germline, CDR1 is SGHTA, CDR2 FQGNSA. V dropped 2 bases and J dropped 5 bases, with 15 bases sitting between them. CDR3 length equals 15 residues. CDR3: CASSLKPGREYGYTF. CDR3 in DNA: TGTGCCAGCAGCTTAAAGCCAGGGAGGGAGTATGGCTACACCTTC.

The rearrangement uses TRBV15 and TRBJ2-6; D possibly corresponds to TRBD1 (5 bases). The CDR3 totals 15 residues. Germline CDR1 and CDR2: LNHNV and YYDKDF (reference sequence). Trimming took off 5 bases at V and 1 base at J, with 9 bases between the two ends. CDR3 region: CATSPRGSGANVLTF. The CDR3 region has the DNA TGTGCCACCAGCCCAAGGGGTTCTGGGGCCAACGTCCTGACTTTC.

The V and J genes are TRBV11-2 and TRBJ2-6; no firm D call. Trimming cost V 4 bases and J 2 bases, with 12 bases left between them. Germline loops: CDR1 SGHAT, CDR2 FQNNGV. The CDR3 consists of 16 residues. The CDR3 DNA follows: TGTGCCAGCAGCTCCACGACGGGTCCTGGGGCCAACGTCCTGACTTTC. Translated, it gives CASSSTTGPGANVLTF.

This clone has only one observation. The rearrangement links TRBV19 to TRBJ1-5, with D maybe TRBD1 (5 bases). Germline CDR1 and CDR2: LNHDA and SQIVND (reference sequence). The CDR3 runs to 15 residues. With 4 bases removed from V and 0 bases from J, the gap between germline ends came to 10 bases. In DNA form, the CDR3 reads TGTGCCAGTAGTAGGACACCACCTAGCAATCAGCCCCAGCATTTT. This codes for CASSRTPPSNQPQHF.

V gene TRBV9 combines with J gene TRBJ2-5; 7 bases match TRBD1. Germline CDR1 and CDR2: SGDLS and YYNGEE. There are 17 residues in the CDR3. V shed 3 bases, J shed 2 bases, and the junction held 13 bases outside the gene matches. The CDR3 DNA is TGTGCCAGCAGCGGCAATCTGGGGACAGTAGATCAAGAGACCCAGTACTTC. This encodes CASSGNLGTVDQETQYF.

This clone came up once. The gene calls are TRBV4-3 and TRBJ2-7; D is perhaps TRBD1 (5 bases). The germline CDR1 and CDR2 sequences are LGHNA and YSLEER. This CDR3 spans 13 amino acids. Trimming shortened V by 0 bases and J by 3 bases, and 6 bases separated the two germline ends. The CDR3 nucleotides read TGCGCCAGCAGCCAAGAAAGGGGCTACGAGCAGTACTTC. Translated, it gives CASSQERGYEQYF.

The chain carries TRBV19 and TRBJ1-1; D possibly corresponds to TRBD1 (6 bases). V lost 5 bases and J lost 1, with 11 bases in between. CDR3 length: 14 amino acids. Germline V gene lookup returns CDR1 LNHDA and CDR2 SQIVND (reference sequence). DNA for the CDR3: TGTGCCAGTAGTTTCCGGACAGAGAACACTGAAGCTTTCTTT. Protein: CASSFRTENTEAFF.

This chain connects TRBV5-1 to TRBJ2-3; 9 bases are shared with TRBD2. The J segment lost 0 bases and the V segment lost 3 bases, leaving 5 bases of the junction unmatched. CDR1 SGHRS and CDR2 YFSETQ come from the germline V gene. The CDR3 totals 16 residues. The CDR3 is CASSSGTSTSTDTQYF. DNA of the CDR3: TGCGCCAGCAGCTCGGGGACTAGCACTAGCACAGATACGCAGTATTTT.

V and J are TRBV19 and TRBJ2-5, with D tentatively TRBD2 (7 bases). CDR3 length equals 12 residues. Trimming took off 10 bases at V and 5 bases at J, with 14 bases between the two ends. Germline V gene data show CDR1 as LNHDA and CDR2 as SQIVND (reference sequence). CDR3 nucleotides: TGTGCCACTGGCAGGGGAGGGGAGACCCAGTACTTC. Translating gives CATGRGGETQYF. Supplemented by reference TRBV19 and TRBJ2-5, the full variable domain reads DGGITQSPKYLFRKEGQNVTLSCEQNLNHDAMYWYRQDPGQGLRLIYYSQIVNDFQKGDIAEGYSVSREKKESFPLTVTSAQKNPTAFYLCATGRGGETQYFGPGTRLLVL.

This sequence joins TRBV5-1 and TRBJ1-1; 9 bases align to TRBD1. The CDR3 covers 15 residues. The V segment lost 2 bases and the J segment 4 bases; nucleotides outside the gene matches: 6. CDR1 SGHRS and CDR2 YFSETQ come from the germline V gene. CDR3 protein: CASSFLGQGSTEAFF. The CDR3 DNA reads TGCGCCAGCAGCTTTCTCGGACAGGGGTCCACTGAAGCTTTCTTT.

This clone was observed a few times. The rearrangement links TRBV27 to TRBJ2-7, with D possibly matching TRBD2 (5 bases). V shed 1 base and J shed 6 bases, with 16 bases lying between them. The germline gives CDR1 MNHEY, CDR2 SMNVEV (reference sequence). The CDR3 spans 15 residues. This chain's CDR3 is CASSLYPSRTGEQYF. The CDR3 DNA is TGTGCCAGCAGTTTATATCCTAGCCGAACGGGCGAGCAGTACTTC.

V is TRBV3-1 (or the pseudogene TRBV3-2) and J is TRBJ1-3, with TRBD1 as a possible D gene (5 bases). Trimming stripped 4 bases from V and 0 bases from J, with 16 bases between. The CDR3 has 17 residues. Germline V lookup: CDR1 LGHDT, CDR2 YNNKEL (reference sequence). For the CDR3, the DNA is TGTGCCAGCAGCCGATTGGGGGGTACAAGCTCTGGAAACACCATATATTTT. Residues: CASSRLGGTSSGNTIYF.

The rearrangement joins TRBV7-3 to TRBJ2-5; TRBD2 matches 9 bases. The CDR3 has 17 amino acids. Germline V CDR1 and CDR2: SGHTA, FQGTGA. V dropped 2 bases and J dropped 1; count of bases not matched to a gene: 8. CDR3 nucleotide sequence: TGTGCCAGCAGCTTAGGACGCCGGCGGGGGGGCCAAGAGACCCAGTACTTC. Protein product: CASSLGRRRGGQETQYF.

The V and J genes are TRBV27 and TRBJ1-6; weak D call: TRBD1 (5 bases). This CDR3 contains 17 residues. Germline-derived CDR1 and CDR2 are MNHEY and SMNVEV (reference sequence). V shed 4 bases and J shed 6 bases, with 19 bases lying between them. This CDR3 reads CASSSPLRKGSNSPLHF. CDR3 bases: TGTGCCAGCAGTTCTCCCCTAAGGAAGGGGTCTAATTCACCCCTCCACTTT.

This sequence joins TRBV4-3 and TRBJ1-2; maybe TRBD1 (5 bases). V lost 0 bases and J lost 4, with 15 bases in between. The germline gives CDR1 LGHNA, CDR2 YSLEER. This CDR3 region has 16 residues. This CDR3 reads CASSQDGGNSPYGYTF. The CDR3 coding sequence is TGCGCCAGCAGCCAAGATGGGGGGAACTCGCCCTATGGCTACACCTTC.

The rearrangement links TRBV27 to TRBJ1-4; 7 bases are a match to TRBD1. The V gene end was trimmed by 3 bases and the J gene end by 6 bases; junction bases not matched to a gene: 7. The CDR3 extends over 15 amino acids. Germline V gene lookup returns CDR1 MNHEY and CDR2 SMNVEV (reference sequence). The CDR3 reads CASSLLQGRDEKLFF. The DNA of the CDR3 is TGTGCCAGCAGTTTGCTACAGGGGCGTGATGAAAAACTGTTTTTT.

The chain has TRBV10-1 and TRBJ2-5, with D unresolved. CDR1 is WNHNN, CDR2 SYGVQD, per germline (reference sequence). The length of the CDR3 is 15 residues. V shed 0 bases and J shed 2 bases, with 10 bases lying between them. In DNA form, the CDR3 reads TGCGCCAGCAGTGAGTCCGTACAGCCTCAAGAGACCCAGTACTTC. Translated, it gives CASSESVQPQETQYF.

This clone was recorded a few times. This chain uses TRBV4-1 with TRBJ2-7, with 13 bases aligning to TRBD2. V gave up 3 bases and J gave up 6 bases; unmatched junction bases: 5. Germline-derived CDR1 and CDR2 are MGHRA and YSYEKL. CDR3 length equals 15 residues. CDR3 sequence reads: CASSQRTSGSSEQYF. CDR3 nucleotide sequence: TGCGCCAGCAGCCAGCGGACTAGCGGGAGCTCCGAGCAGTACTTC.

For the CDR3, the DNA is TGTGCCAGCAGCTTCCCGCCGGGGGGTTGGGAAAAACTGTTTTTT. Translation: CASSFPPGGWEKLFF. The chain is built from TRBV21-1 and TRBJ1-4. TRBV21-1 is annotated as a pseudogene. The CDR3 length is 15 residues.

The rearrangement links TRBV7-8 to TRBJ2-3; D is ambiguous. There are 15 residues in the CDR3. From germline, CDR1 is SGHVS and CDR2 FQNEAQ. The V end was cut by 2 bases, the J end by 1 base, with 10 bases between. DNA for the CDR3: TGTGCCAGCAGCTTAAACAGCCAGCGCACAGATACGCAGTATTTT. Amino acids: CASSLNSQRTDTQYF.

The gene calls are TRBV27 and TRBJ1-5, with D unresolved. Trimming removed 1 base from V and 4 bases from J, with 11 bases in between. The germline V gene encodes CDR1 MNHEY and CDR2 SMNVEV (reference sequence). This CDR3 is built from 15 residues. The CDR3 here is CASSLFGGYNQPQHF. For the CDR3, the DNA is TGTGCCAGCAGTTTATTTGGAGGGTATAATCAGCCCCAGCATTTT.

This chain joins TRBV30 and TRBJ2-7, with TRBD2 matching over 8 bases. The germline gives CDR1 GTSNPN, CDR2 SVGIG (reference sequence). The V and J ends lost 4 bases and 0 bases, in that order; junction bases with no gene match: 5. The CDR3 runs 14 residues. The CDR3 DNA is TGTGCCTGGACCCGGGGGGGGGCCTCCTACGAGCAGTACTTC. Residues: CAWTRGGASYEQYF. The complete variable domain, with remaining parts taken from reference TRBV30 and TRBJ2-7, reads SQTIHQWPATLVQPVGSPLSLECTVEGTSNPNLYWYRQAAGRGLQLLFYSVGIGQISSEVPQNLSASRPQDRQFILSSKKLLLSDSGFYLCAWTRGGASYEQYFGPGTRLTVT.